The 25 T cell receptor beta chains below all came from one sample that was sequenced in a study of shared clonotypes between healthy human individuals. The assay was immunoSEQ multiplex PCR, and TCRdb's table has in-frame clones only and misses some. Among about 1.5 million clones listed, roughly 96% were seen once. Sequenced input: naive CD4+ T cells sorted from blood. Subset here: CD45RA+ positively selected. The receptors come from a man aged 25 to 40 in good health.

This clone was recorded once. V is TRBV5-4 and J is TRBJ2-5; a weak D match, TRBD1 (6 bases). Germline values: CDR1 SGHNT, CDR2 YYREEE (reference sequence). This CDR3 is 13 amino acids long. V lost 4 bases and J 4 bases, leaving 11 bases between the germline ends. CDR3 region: CASSQGFSETQYF. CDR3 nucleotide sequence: TGTGCCAGCAGCCAGGGGTTCTCAGAGACCCAGTACTTC.

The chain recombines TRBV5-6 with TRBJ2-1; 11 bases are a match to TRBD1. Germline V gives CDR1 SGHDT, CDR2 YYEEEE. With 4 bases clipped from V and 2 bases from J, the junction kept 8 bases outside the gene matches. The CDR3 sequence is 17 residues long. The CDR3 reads CASSTGAGQGAYNEQFF. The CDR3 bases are TGTGCCAGCAGCACGGGCGCGGGACAGGGGGCCTACAATGAGCAGTTCTTC.

The CDR3 nucleotides are TGTGCCAGCAGTTATATCATGAACACTGAAGCTTTCTTT. Translating gives CASSYIMNTEAFF. The chain carries TRBV6-6 and TRBJ1-1; D gene ambiguous. The germline V gene encodes CDR1 MNHNY and CDR2 SVGAGI (reference sequence). The CDR3 runs 13 residues. V lost 3 bases to trimming and J lost 0 bases, with 5 bases between them.

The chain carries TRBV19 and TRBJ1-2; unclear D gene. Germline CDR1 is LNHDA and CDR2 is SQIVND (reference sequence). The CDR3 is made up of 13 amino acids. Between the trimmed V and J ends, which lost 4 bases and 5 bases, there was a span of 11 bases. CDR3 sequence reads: CASSTDGSYGYTF. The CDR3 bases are TGTGCCAGTAGTACTGACGGATCTTATGGCTACACCTTC.

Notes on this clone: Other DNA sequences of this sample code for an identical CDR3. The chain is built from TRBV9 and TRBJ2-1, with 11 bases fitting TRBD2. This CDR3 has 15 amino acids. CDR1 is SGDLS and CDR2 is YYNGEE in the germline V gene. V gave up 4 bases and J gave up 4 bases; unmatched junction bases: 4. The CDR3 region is CASSPLAGGYNEQFF. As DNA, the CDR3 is TGTGCCAGCAGCCCTCTAGCGGGGGGTTACAATGAGCAGTTCTTC.

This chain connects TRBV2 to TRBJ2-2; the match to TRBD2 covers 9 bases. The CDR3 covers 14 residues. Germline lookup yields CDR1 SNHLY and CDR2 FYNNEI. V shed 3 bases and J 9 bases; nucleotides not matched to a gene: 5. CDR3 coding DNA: TGTGCCAGCAGTGACGCTAGCGGGGAGAGGGAGCTGTTTTTT. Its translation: CASSDASGERELFF.

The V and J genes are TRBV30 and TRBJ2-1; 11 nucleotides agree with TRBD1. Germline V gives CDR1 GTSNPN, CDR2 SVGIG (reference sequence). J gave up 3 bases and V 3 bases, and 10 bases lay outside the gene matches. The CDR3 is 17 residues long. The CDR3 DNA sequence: TGTGCCTGGAGCCGGGGCCGGACAGGGGGCCTCTACAATGAGCAGTTCTTC. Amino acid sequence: CAWSRGRTGGLYNEQFF.

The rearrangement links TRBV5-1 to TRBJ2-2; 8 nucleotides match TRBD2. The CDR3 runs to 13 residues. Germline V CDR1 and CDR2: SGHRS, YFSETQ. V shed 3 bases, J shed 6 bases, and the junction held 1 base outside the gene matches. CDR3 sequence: CASSWGLAGELFF. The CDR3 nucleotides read TGCGCCAGCAGCTGGGGACTAGCCGGGGAGCTGTTTTTT.

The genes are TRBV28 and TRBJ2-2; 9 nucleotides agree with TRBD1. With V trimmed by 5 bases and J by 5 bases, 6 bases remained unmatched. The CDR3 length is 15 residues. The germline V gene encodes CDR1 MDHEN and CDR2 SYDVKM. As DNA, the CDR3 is TGTGCCAGCAGTCCAGACAGGGGGTGGACCGGGGAGCTGTTTTTT. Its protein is CASSPDRGWTGELFF.

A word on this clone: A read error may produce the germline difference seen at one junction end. This chain's CDR3 is CAISPGLKDSYERYF. The DNA for the CDR3 is TGTGCCATCAGTCCGGGACTCAAAGATTCCTACGAGCGGTACTTC. The chain uses TRBV10-3 and TRBJ2-7, with a tentative D call TRBD2 (6 bases). The CDR3 is 15 amino acids. CDR1 is ENHRY and CDR2 is SYGVKD in the germline V gene.

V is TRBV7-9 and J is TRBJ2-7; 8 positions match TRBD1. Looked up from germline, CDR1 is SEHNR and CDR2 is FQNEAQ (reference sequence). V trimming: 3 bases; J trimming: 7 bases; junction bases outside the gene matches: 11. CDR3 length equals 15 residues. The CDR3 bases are TGTGCCAGCAGCTTGACAGGGGCCCTACGGGGGGAGCAGTACTTC. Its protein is CASSLTGALRGEQYF.

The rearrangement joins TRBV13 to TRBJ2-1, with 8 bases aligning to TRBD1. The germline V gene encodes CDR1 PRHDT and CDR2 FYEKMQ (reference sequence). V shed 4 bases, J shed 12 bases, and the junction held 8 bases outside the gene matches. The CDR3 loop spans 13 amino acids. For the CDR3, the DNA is TGTGCCAGCAGCTACGGACAGGGTTTGGCGCAGTTCTTC. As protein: CASSYGQGLAQFF.

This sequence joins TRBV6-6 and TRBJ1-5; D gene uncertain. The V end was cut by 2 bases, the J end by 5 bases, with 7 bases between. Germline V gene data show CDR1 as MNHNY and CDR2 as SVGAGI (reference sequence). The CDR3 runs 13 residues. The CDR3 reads CASSYPVDQPQHF. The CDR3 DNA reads TGTGCCAGCAGTTACCCCGTAGATCAGCCCCAGCATTTT.

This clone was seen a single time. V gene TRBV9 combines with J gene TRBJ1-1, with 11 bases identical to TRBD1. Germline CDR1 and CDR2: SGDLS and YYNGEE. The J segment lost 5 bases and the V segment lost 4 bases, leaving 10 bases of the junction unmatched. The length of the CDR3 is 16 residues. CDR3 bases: TGTGCCAGCAGCTTCACCGGGACAGGGGGTAGGACTGAAGCTTTCTTT. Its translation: CASSFTGTGGRTEAFF.

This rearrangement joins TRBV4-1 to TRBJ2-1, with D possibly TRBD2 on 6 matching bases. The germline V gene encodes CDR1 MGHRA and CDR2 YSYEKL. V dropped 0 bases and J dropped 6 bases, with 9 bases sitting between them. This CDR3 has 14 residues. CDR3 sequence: CASSQEGRFNEQFF. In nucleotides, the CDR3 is TGCGCCAGCAGCCAAGAAGGGAGGTTCAATGAGCAGTTCTTC.

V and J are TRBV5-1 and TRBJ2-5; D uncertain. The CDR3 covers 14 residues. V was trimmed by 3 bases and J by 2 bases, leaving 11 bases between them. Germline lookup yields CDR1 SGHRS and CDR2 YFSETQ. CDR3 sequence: CASSSWPRQETQYF. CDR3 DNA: TGCGCCAGCAGCTCCTGGCCTAGACAAGAGACCCAGTACTTC.

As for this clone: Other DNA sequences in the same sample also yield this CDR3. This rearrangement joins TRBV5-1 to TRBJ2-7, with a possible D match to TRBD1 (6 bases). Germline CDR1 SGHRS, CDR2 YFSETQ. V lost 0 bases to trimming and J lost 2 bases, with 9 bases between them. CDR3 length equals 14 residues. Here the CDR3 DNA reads TGCGCCAGCAGCTTGGTGCAGGGGACCTACGAGCAGTACTTC. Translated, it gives CASSLVQGTYEQYF.

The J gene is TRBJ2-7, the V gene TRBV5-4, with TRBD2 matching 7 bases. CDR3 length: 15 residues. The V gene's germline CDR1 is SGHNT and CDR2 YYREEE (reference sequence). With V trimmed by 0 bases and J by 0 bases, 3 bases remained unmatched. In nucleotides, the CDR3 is TGTGCCAGCAGCTTGGGACGGGGGGTCTCCTACGAGCAGTACTTC. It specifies CASSLGRGVSYEQYF.

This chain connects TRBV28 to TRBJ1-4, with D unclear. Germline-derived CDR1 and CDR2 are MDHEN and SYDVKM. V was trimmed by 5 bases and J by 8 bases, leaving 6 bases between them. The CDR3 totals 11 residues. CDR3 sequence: CASSPTEKLFF. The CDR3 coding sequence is TGTGCCAGCAGTCCGACGGAAAAACTGTTTTTT.

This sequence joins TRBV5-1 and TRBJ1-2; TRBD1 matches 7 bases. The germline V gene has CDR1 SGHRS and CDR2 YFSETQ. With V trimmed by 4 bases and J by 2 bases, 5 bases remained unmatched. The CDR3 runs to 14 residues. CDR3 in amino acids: CASSPPTGNYGYTF. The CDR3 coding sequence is TGCGCCAGCAGCCCTCCGACAGGGAACTATGGCTACACCTTC.

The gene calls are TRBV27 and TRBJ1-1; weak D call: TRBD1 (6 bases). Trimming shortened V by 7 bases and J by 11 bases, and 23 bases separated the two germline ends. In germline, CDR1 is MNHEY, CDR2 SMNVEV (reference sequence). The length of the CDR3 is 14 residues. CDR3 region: CASTSSRGHRRAFF. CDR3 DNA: TGTGCCAGCACCTCTAGCAGGGGACACAGGAGGGCTTTCTTT.

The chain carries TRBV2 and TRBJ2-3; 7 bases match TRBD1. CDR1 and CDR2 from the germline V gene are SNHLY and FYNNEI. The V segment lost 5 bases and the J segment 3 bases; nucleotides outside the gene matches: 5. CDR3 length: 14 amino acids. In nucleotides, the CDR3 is TGTGCCAGCAGTAAAAAACAGGGGACAGATACGCAGTATTTT. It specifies CASSKKQGTDTQYF. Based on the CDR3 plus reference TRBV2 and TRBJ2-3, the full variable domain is EPEVTQTPSHQVTQMGQEVILRCVPISNHLYFYWYRQILGQKVEFLVSFYNNEISEKSEIFDDQFSVERPDGSNFTLKIRSTKLEDSAMYFCASSKKQGTDTQYFGPGTRLTVL.

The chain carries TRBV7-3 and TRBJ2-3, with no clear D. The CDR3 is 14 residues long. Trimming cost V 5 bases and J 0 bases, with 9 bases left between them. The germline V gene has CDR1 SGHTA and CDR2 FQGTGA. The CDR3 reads CASSKDGSTDTQYF. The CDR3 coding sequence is TGTGCCAGCAGCAAAGACGGAAGCACAGATACGCAGTATTTT.

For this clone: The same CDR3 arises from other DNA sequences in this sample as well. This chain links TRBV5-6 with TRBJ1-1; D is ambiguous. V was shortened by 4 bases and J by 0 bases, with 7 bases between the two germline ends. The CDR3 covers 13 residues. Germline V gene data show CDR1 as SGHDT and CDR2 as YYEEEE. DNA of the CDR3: TGTGCCAGCAGCCGGACGGTGAACACTGAAGCTTTCTTT. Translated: CASSRTVNTEAFF. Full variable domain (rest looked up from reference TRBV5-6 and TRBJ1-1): DAGVTQSPTHLIKTRGQQVTLRCSPKSGHDTVSWYQQALGQGPQFIFQYYEEEERQRGNFPDRFSGHQFPNYSSELNVNALLLGDSALYLCASSRTVNTEAFFGQGTRLTVV.

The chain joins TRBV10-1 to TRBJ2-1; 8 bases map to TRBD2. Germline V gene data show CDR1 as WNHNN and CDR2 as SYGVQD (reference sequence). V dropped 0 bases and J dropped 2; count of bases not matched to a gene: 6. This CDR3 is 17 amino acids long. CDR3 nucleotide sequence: TGCGCCAGCAGTGAGTCCCTAAGCGGGAGTCCCTACAATGAGCAGTTCTTC. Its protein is CASSESLSGSPYNEQFF.